This T cell receptor (beta chain) was obtained from a study of technical replicates of blood from several donors. Sequencing was performed with immunoSEQ multiplex PCR; in TCRdb, only in-frame clones are kept and a portion is missing. The sample lists under 95,000 clones; around 94% were seen once. The germline V gene encodes CDR1 MNHNS and CDR2 SASEGT. Trimming cost V 2 bases and J 6 bases; bases outside gene matches: 10. The CDR3 extends over 16 amino acids. This clonotype originated in a human donor in good health. This rearrangement joins TRBV6-1 to TRBJ2-1; 7 bases are a match to TRBD1. Sequenced input: T cells isolated from PBMCs. CDR3 region: CASSERRITGVNEQFF. As DNA, the CDR3 is TGTGCCAGCAGTGAAAGGCGTATTACAGGGGTCAATGAGCAGTTCTTC.